This T cell receptor (beta chain) was recorded in a study of response to subunit inactivated influenza vaccine. This clonotype was recorded at least ten times. MiXCR was run by TCRdb on the RT-PCR reads, yielding one entry per CDR3 protein. The sample carries about 570,000 distinct CDR3 sequences, approximately 10% recorded once. The CDR3 loop spans 12 amino acids. The V gene's germline CDR1 is SGHTA and CDR2 FQGTGA. V dropped 5 bases and J dropped 9 bases, with 11 bases sitting between them. These data were also reused for a study on T cells expressing NK-cell markers. That paper states: The TCR beta cDNA came from 5'RACE template switching with UMIs. Repertoire data for TCR beta were derived from sorted T cells (CD3+CD56+NKG2C+, CD3+CD56+NKG2C- and CD3+CD56-NKG2C+). Of the CD8+ T cells in roughly 6 donors, roughly 1.0-7.5% belonged to dominant NKG2C+ clonotypes. A few donors' CD3+CD56-NKG2C+ cells were dominated by the same clonotypes. HCMV specificity of expanded NKG2C+ T cell clones remained unclear.

Sequenced here: PBMCs from blood, sampled on the day of vaccination. The chain joins TRBV7-3 to TRBJ2-1, with D possibly being TRBD1 (5 bases). This clonotype was sampled from a man aged 45-65 years who received an inactivated influenza vaccine. The CDR3 spells CASSASRGEQFF. For the CDR3, the DNA is TGTGCCAGCAGCGCCTCTAGGGGTGAGCAGTTCTTC.